Listed below are T cell receptor beta chains from one sample, sequenced in a study of response to subunit inactivated influenza vaccine. TCRdb re-called the RT-PCR reads through MiXCR, storing one row per CDR3 protein. The sample records around 200,000 distinct CDR3 sequences, 12% being singletons. The data also belong to a second study, concerning T cells expressing NK-cell markers.

The starting material was CD8+ T cells sorted from PBMCs, obtained 11 to 12 days after vaccination. The receptor set was obtained from a man aged 45-65 years who received an inactivated influenza vaccine. Both conserved end residues are trimmed from each CDR3. Fields, in order: J gene, clone size, V gene, CDR3 length, CDR3 protein. The size of a clone is reported for some rows only, either as once, few or many, or as a class for expanded clones.

j_call: TRBJ2-5
clone_size: .
v_call: TRBV23-1
cdr3_length: 10
cdr3_aa: ASGGYQETQY

j_call: TRBJ2-7
clone_size: few
v_call: TRBV4-1
cdr3_length: 13
cdr3_aa: ASSQAGGGLHEQY

j_call: TRBJ2-1
clone_size: few
v_call: TRBV20-1
cdr3_length: 13
cdr3_aa: SARDSSGPDNEQF

j_call: TRBJ2-4
clone_size: few
v_call: TRBV6-6
cdr3_length: 11
cdr3_aa: ASSYGDGNIQY

j_call: TRBJ2-1
clone_size: .
v_call: TRBV11-2
cdr3_length: 14
cdr3_aa: ASSLVPKASYNEQF

j_call: TRBJ2-6
clone_size: .
v_call: TRBV12-3/TRBV12-4
cdr3_length: 18
cdr3_aa: ASTLEPGQGRYSGANVLT

j_call: TRBJ2-7
clone_size: .
v_call: TRBV20-1
cdr3_length: 11
cdr3_aa: SARYYRKYEQY

j_call: TRBJ1-2
clone_size: many
v_call: TRBV4-3
cdr3_length: 13
cdr3_aa: ASSQDQGLGYGYT

j_call: TRBJ1-1
clone_size: .
v_call: TRBV7-9
cdr3_length: 15
cdr3_aa: ASSLAAGTGFHTEAF

j_call: TRBJ2-7
clone_size: .
v_call: TRBV7-6
cdr3_length: 15
cdr3_aa: ASSLLFRDTMAYEQY

j_call: TRBJ2-1
clone_size: few
v_call: TRBV29-1
cdr3_length: 13
cdr3_aa: SVPSGVSSYNEQF

j_call: TRBJ2-1
clone_size: few
v_call: TRBV7-2
cdr3_length: 14
cdr3_aa: ASSFSLAGAYNEQF

j_call: TRBJ1-1
clone_size: few
v_call: TRBV11-2
cdr3_length: 12
cdr3_aa: ASTPGGGSTEAF

j_call: TRBJ1-5
clone_size: few
v_call: TRBV7-8
cdr3_length: 13
cdr3_aa: ASSYDGYSNQPQH

j_call: TRBJ1-1
clone_size: .
v_call: TRBV9
cdr3_length: 11
cdr3_aa: ASSVIREHEAF

j_call: TRBJ1-4
clone_size: .
v_call: TRBV7-9
cdr3_length: 12
cdr3_aa: ASSQVSTNEKLF

j_call: TRBJ1-2
clone_size: few
v_call: TRBV11-2
cdr3_length: 13
cdr3_aa: ASSLEAAPNYGYT

j_call: TRBJ2-7
clone_size: .
v_call: TRBV9
cdr3_length: 12
cdr3_aa: ASTAGTGAYEQY

j_call: TRBJ2-2
clone_size: .
v_call: TRBV6-2/TRBV6-3
cdr3_length: 14
cdr3_aa: ASSYSTEFNTGELF

j_call: TRBJ2-7
clone_size: .
v_call: TRBV10-3
cdr3_length: 13
cdr3_aa: AISQPGTGLYEQY

j_call: TRBJ2-7
clone_size: many
v_call: TRBV10-2
cdr3_length: 9
cdr3_aa: ASSDPLEQY

j_call: TRBJ1-6
clone_size: few
v_call: TRBV4-3
cdr3_length: 14
cdr3_aa: ASSQKTNSYNSPLH

j_call: TRBJ2-7
clone_size: .
v_call: TRBV20-1
cdr3_length: 11
cdr3_aa: SARRQGTYEQY

j_call: TRBJ1-6
clone_size: many
v_call: TRBV20-1
cdr3_length: 12
cdr3_aa: SAWGQEDFSPLH

j_call: TRBJ2-5
clone_size: few
v_call: TRBV12-3/TRBV12-4
cdr3_length: 13
cdr3_aa: ASSLWGTGKETQY